These T cell receptor beta chains were read from a single sample in a study of PD-L1 blockade in urothelial cancer. TCRdb's copy holds only in-frame clones and misses some; the assay was immunoSEQ multiplex PCR. This sample yields about 79,000 clones, of which about 86% are seen a single time; under 15% belongs to the top ten. The source material was PBMCs, sampled around atezolizumab (anti-PD-L1) treatment. The receptors were gathered from a man aged 55 to 70 with urothelial cancer. CDR3s include the opening cysteine and the closing phenylalanine or tryptophan. Fields, in order: D gene, V gene, J gene, CDR3 protein, CDR3 DNA. D genes are given only for firm matches.

d_call: TRBD2; v_call: TRBV5-1; j_call: TRBJ2-2; cdr3_aa: CATSGLAGGPRSTGELFF; cdr3_nt: TGCGCCACCTCGGGACTAGCGGGGGGGCCCAGGAGCACCGGGGAGCTGTTTTTT
d_call: TRBD1; v_call: TRBV7-9; j_call: TRBJ1-3; cdr3_aa: CASSRQGGGNTIYF; cdr3_nt: TGTGCCAGCAGCCGACAGGGTGGGGGAAACACCATATATTTT
d_call: .; v_call: TRBV10-3; j_call: TRBJ2-7; cdr3_aa: CAISDPGAPSYEQYF; cdr3_nt: TGTGCCATCAGTGACCCAGGGGCTCCCTCCTACGAGCAGTACTTC
d_call: .; v_call: TRBV28; j_call: TRBJ2-7; cdr3_aa: CASRWGLYEQYF; cdr3_nt: TGTGCCAGCAGGTGGGGACTCTACGAGCAGTACTTC
d_call: .; v_call: TRBV2; j_call: TRBJ1-4; cdr3_aa: CASSEARQPSGEKLFF; cdr3_nt: TGTGCCAGCAGTGAAGCCCGACAACCCAGCGGTGAAAAACTGTTTTTT
d_call: .; v_call: TRBV7-2; j_call: TRBJ1-3; cdr3_aa: CASSITRDSGNTIYF; cdr3_nt: TGTGCCAGCAGCATTACCAGGGACTCTGGAAACACCATATATTTT
d_call: .; v_call: TRBV4-2; j_call: TRBJ2-7; cdr3_aa: CASSQSTGAPYEQYF; cdr3_nt: TGTGCCAGCAGCCAAAGCACGGGAGCGCCTTACGAGCAGTACTTC
d_call: TRBD2; v_call: TRBV5-1; j_call: TRBJ2-3; cdr3_aa: CASTPTSGGTTDTQYF; cdr3_nt: TGCGCCAGCACCCCGACTAGCGGGGGTACCACAGATACGCAGTATTTT
d_call: TRBD1; v_call: TRBV5-1; j_call: TRBJ2-1; cdr3_aa: CASSSGQGLYNEQFF; cdr3_nt: TGCGCCAGCAGCTCGGGACAGGGGCTCTACAATGAGCAGTTCTTC
d_call: TRBD1; v_call: TRBV29-1; j_call: TRBJ1-1; cdr3_aa: CSAGTVNTEAFF; cdr3_nt: TGCAGCGCGGGGACAGTGAACACTGAAGCTTTCTTT
d_call: .; v_call: TRBV6-1; j_call: TRBJ2-6; cdr3_aa: CASSGTVGANVLTF; cdr3_nt: TGTGCCAGCAGTGGAACAGTTGGGGCCAACGTCCTGACTTTC
d_call: TRBD1; v_call: TRBV27; j_call: TRBJ1-2; cdr3_aa: CASSSLQPTGVGIRYGYTF; cdr3_nt: TGTGCCAGCAGCTCACTCCAACCGACAGGGGTAGGCATACGGTATGGCTACACCTTC
d_call: .; v_call: TRBV12-5; j_call: TRBJ1-6; cdr3_aa: CASAPGGSPLHF; cdr3_nt: TGTGCTAGTGCTCCCGGAGGCTCACCCCTCCACTTT
d_call: .; v_call: TRBV11-2; j_call: TRBJ1-6; cdr3_aa: CASSSEWGSYNSPLHF; cdr3_nt: TGTGCCAGCAGCTCTGAATGGGGCAGTTATAATTCACCCCTCCACTTT
d_call: .; v_call: TRBV27; j_call: TRBJ2-2; cdr3_aa: CASSLKGQGASGELFF; cdr3_nt: TGTGCCAGCAGCCTCAAGGGTCAGGGTGCCTCCGGGGAGCTGTTTTTT
d_call: TRBD1; v_call: TRBV19; j_call: TRBJ2-7; cdr3_aa: CATMETGGYEQYF; cdr3_nt: TGTGCCACTATGGAGACAGGGGGTTACGAGCAGTACTTC